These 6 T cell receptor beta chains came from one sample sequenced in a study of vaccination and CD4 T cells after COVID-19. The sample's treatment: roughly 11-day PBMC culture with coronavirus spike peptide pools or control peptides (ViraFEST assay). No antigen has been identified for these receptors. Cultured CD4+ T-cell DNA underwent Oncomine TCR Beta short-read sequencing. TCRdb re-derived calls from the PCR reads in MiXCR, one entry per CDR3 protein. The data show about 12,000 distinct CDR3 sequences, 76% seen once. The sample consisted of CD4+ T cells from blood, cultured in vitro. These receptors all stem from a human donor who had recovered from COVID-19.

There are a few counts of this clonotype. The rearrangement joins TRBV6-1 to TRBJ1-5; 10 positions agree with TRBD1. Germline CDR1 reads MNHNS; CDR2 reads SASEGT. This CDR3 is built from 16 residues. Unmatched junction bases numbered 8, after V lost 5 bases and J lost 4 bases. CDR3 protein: CASSLHGQGGNQPQHF. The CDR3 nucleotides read TGTGCCAGCAGTCTTCACGGACAGGGGGGAAATCAGCCCCAGCATTTT.

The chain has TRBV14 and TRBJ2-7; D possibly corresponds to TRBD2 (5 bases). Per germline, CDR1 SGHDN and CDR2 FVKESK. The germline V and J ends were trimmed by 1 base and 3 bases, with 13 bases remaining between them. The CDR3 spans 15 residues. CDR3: CASSQATAGYYEQYF. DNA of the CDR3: TGTGCCAGCAGCCAAGCAACCGCGGGTTACTACGAGCAGTACTTC. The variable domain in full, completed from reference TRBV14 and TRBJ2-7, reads EAGVTQFPSHSVIEKGQTVTLRCDPISGHDNLYWYRRVMGKEIKFLLHFVKESKQDESGMPNNRFLAERTGGTYSTLKVQPAELEDSGVYFCASSQATAGYYEQYFGPGTRLTVT.

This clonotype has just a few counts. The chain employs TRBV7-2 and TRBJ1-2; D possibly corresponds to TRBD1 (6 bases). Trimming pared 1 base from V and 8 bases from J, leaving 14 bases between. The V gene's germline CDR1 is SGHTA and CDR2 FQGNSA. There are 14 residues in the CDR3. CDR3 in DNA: TGTGCCAGCAGCTTAGGTATCCAGGGGACGGGCTACACCTTC. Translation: CASSLGIQGTGYTF.

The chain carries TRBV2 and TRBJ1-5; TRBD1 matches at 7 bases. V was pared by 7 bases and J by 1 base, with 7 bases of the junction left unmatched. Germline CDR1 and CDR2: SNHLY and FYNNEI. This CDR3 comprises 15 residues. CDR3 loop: CASNRQGLSNQPQHF. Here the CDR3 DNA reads TGTGCCAGCAATAGACAGGGTCTAAGCAATCAGCCCCAGCATTTT.

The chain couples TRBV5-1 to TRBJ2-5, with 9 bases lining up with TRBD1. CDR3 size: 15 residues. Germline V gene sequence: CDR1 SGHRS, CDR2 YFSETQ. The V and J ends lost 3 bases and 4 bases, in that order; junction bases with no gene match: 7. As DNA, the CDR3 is TGCGCCAGCAGCTACGGGACAGGGAAGGGAGAGACCCAGTACTTC. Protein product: CASSYGTGKGETQYF.

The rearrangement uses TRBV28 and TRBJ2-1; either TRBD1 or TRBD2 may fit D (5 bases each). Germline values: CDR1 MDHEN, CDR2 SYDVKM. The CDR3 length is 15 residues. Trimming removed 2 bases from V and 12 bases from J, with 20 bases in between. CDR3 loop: CASSLLSGRVRRQFF. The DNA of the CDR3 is TGTGCCAGCAGTTTACTTTCGGGACGCGTTCGGAGGCAGTTCTTC.